This T cell receptor beta chain came from a study of T cells after somatic rescue of genetic block. Profiled with immunoSEQ multiplex PCR; TCRdb holds only in-frame clones, not every one. The sample includes 100,000 to 120,000 clones, around 90% seen only once; the top ten take approximately 1.5%. Germline V gene data show CDR1 as LGHNA and CDR2 as YNFKEQ. The CDR3 loop spans 15 amino acids. The V segment lost 2 bases and the J segment 1 base; nucleotides outside the gene matches: 4. This receptor was taken from a woman aged 18 to 35. The V and J genes are TRBV4-2 and TRBJ1-1; 7 bases are a match to TRBD1. Material: peripheral blood mononuclear cells (PBMCs). The CDR3 bases are TGTGCCAGCAGCCAAAGACAGGGAGAGAACACTGAAGCTTTCTTT. Translating gives CASSQRQGENTEAFF.